This T cell receptor beta chain was captured in a study of blood T cell repertoires in COVID-19. The Seattle patients, enrolled during active infection, were followed longitudinally. The protocol was immunoSEQ multiplex PCR, while the TCRdb copy is restricted to in-frame clones and leaves out a portion. The repertoire holds about 360,000 clones, about 86% seen once, with around 7.4% in the top ten. This clone was detected once. The germline gives CDR1 GTSNPN, CDR2 SVGIG (reference sequence). The CDR3 covers 15 residues. V trimming: 0 bases; J trimming: 1 base; junction bases outside the gene matches: 3.

The receptor was derived from a woman in her sixties or seventies with COVID-19, enrolled during active disease. The chain combines TRBV30 with TRBJ1-5; 7 bases agree with TRBD1. Specimen: peripheral blood. CDR3 nucleotide sequence: TGTGCCTGGAGTGTGGAGACAGGGAGCAATCAGCCCCAGCATTTT. As protein: CAWSVETGSNQPQHF.